This T cell receptor (beta chain) was retrieved from a study of cytomegalovirus exposure and HLA in healthy donors. Study conclusions and caveats: The tendency of first-cohort TCR clusters to co-occur in the roughly 130 validation repertoires emerged from a later analysis. For most TCR sequences rarity was the rule, although some public TCRs occurred in many donors. Some TCR beta chains (approximately 180 of them) were listed as cytomegalovirus-associated.

The repertoire was sequenced with immunoSEQ multiplex PCR; TCRdb's copy has only in-frame clones and lacks some. The data show roughly 130,000 clones, around 89% seen once. The CDR3 extends over 18 amino acids. Germline lookup yields CDR1 MGHDK and CDR2 SYGVNS. With 1 base removed from V and 2 bases from J, the gap between germline ends came to 18 bases. Of note for this clone: Its matching antigen is unknown.

The rearrangement uses TRBV25-1 and TRBJ2-1; D perhaps matches TRBD2 (6 bases). The clonotype originates from a woman aged 30 to 39 in good health and CMV-seropositive. The sequencing input was PBMCs. CDR3 coding DNA: TGTGCCAGCAGTGAATCCCCAAAAGCGGGTATACCCTACAATGAGCAGTTCTTC. This codes for CASSESPKAGIPYNEQFF.